The 21 T cell receptor beta chains reported below all come from one sample, sequenced in a study of T cell changes during pregnancy in multiple sclerosis. Profiled with immunoSEQ multiplex PCR; TCRdb holds only in-frame clones, not every one. In the table there are tens of thousands of clones, just under 95% of which are singletons. The sample in question was CD8+ T cells from peripheral blood mononuclear cells, obtained after pregnancy. The receptors shown here come from a female donor with multiple sclerosis, enrolled in a pregnancy study.

The chain is built from TRBV19 and TRBJ1-5; no clear D gene. The CDR3 is 13 residues long. Trimming removed 9 bases at V and 5 bases at J, with 14 bases between. The germline V gene has CDR1 LNHDA and CDR2 SQIVND (reference sequence). CDR3 sequence (DNA): TGTGCCAGCTGGTCGGGATGGGATCAGCCCCAGCATTTT. Translated, it gives CASWSGWDQPQHF.

The chain is built from TRBV7-2 and TRBJ1-5; possible D gene TRBD1, 5 bases. Trimming stripped 5 bases from V and 5 bases from J, with 13 bases between. Germline assignment: CDR1 SGHTA and CDR2 FQGNSA. CDR3 length equals 14 residues. DNA of the CDR3: TGTGCCAGCAGCCTTCGACAGCTCGATCAGCCCCAGCATTTT. It is translated as CASSLRQLDQPQHF.

This chain connects TRBV11-2 to TRBJ2-7, with 9 bases identical to TRBD2. The CDR3 consists of 13 residues. V was clipped by 6 bases and J by 4 bases; unmatched bases: 4. Germline V CDR1 and CDR2: SGHAT, FQNNGV. CDR3 sequence reads: CASRDSGGYEQYF. CDR3 DNA: TGTGCCAGCAGGGACAGCGGGGGGTACGAGCAGTACTTC.

The V call is TRBV7-9, the J call TRBJ2-2; TRBD1 matches at 9 bases. The germline CDR1 and CDR2 sequences are SEHNR and FQNEAQ (reference sequence). The trim removed 6 bases at V and 1 base at J, leaving 0 bases unmatched. The CDR3 is 14 amino acids. This CDR3 reads CASRGQGNTGELFF. The DNA for the CDR3 is TGTGCCAGCAGGGGACAGGGGAACACCGGGGAGCTGTTTTTT.

This chain uses TRBV4-2 with TRBJ2-5; D might be TRBD1 (5 bases). Trimming cost V 2 bases and J 5 bases, with 15 bases left between them. CDR1 is LGHNA, CDR2 YNFKEQ, per germline. CDR3 length equals 15 residues. CDR3 loop: CASSQSPQGFETQYF. In DNA, the CDR3 is TGTGCCAGCAGCCAATCACCGCAGGGTTTTGAGACCCAGTACTTC.

This sequence joins TRBV11-3 and TRBJ1-1, with TRBD1 identical over 7 bases. The germline V gene has CDR1 SGHNT and CDR2 YENEEA. The junction had 6 bases not matched to a gene; V was cut back by 3 bases and J by 2 bases. The CDR3 is 15 amino acids. The DNA of the CDR3 is TGTGCCAGCAGCTTCCTCAGGGGGACTAACACTGAAGCTTTCTTT. Amino acids: CASSFLRGTNTEAFF.

V and J are TRBV5-5 and TRBJ2-6; D remains unclear. Germline values: CDR1 SGHKS, CDR2 YYEKEE (reference sequence). Trimming took 0 bases from V and 0 from J, leaving 7 bases between them. The CDR3 loop spans 16 amino acids. CDR3 nucleotides: TGTGCCAGCAGCTTGGCAGGTGGCTCTGGGGCCAACGTCCTGACTTTC. Its protein is CASSLAGGSGANVLTF.

The chain couples TRBV2 to TRBJ2-2; 7 nucleotides agree with TRBD2. Trimming at V came to 4 bases and at J to 6 bases, leaving 11 bases not matched to a gene. The CDR3 runs to 16 residues. Germline CDR1 and CDR2: SNHLY and FYNNEI. In DNA, the CDR3 is TGTGCCAGCAGTGGGAGTGGACTAGGTTCCGCCGGGGAGCTGTTTTTT. Its translation is CASSGSGLGSAGELFF.

The chain carries TRBV27 and TRBJ2-1; tentatively, D is TRBD2 (6 bases). The germline V gene has CDR1 MNHEY and CDR2 SMNVEV (reference sequence). V was cut by 6 bases and J by 6 bases, with 12 bases left in between. CDR3 size: 13 residues. CDR3 DNA: TGTGCCAGCAGCATCTCGGAGGGCAATGAGCAGTTCTTC. Translation: CASSISEGNEQFF.

This sequence joins TRBV4-1 and TRBJ2-7; TRBD1 matches 9 bases. CDR3 length: 15 amino acids. After removal of 0 bases from V and 4 bases from J, the junction contained 4 bases not matched to a gene. CDR1 and CDR2 from the germline V gene are MGHRA and YSYEKL. The CDR3 region has the DNA TGCGCCAGCAGCCAAGAGATGGACAGGGGTTACGAGCAGTACTTC. The encoded protein is CASSQEMDRGYEQYF.

The CDR3 loop reads CASSGGASSSYEQYF. CDR3 nucleotides: TGTGCCAGCAGTGGAGGGGCTTCGAGCTCCTACGAGCAGTACTTC. This rearrangement joins TRBV27 to TRBJ2-7; maybe TRBD2 (6 bases). Germline V gives CDR1 MNHEY, CDR2 SMNVEV (reference sequence). The V and J ends lost 5 bases and 0 bases respectively, with 14 bases between them. The CDR3 has 15 residues.

The CDR3: CASHKGAPDTQYF. The DNA of the CDR3 is TGTGCCAGCCACAAGGGGGCTCCAGATACGCAGTATTTT. This chain connects TRBV27 to TRBJ2-3; 7 bases align to TRBD1. The germline V gene encodes CDR1 MNHEY and CDR2 SMNVEV (reference sequence). The CDR3 runs to 13 residues. V dropped 8 bases and J dropped 4; count of bases not matched to a gene: 6.

This clone was seen once. The CDR3 DNA reads TGTGCCAGCAGTTCCGGACAGGGGGAACGCACTGAAGCTTTCTTT. The encoded protein is CASSSGQGERTEAFF. The V gene is TRBV28, the J gene TRBJ1-1, with 10 positions matching TRBD1. The CDR3 runs to 15 residues. Germline-derived CDR1 and CDR2 are MDHEN and SYDVKM. V was pared by 4 bases and J by 4 bases, with 6 bases of the junction left unmatched. The whole variable domain, filled in from reference TRBV28 and TRBJ1-1, reads DVKVTQSSRYLVKRTGEKVFLECVQDMDHENMFWYRQDPGLGLRLIYFSYDVKMKEKGDIPEGYSVSREKKERFSLILESASTNQTSMYLCASSSGQGERTEAFFGQGTRLTVV.

On this clone: The identical CDR3 is also encoded by other nucleotide sequences in the sample. V and J are TRBV18 and TRBJ1-6; possible D gene TRBD1, 5 bases. Looked up from germline, CDR1 is KGHSH and CDR2 is LQKENI. This CDR3 has 17 residues. The V end lost 3 bases, the J end lost 8 bases, and 20 bases lay between the germline ends. CDR3 protein: CASSPDTTVFIHSPLHF. The CDR3, as DNA: TGTGCCAGCTCACCGGACACGACAGTCTTCATTCATTCACCCCTCCACTTT.

The V gene is TRBV29-1, the J gene TRBJ1-6; 7 bases fit TRBD1. The CDR3 extends over 13 amino acids. The germline V gene encodes CDR1 SQVTM and CDR2 ANQGSEA. V lost 4 bases, J lost 7 bases, and 4 bases stayed unmatched. CDR3 region: CSVGRDSNSPLHF. The CDR3 DNA reads as TGCAGCGTTGGAAGGGACAGCAATTCACCCCTCCACTTT.

The chain recombines TRBV7-9 with TRBJ2-4; D is unclear. V lost 2 bases, J lost 5 bases, and 7 bases lay in between. This CDR3 has 13 amino acids. From germline, CDR1 is SEHNR and CDR2 FQNEAQ (reference sequence). The CDR3 here is CASSLSSENIQYF. CDR3 nucleotide sequence: TGTGCCAGCAGCTTAAGTTCAGAAAACATTCAGTACTTC.

This sequence joins TRBV9 and TRBJ1-2, with 8 bases aligning to TRBD1. Trimming cost V 3 bases and J 6 bases; bases outside gene matches: 4. The CDR3 spans 13 residues. The germline V gene has CDR1 SGDLS and CDR2 YYNGEE. In DNA, the CDR3 is TGTGCCAGCAGCGGGCAGGGGGCGGATGGCTACACCTTC. Amino acid sequence: CASSGQGADGYTF.

The chain employs TRBV4-1 and TRBJ1-1; D is possibly TRBD1 (6 bases). The CDR3 is 14 residues long. Germline values: CDR1 MGHRA, CDR2 YSYEKL. V lost 0 bases and J 7 bases, leaving 12 bases between the germline ends. The CDR3 loop reads CASSQEGGPDEAFF. In DNA, the CDR3 is TGCGCCAGCAGCCAAGAGGGGGGGCCCGATGAAGCTTTCTTT.

The chain combines TRBV2 with TRBJ2-1; TRBD2 aligns across 9 bases. Germline trimming cut 2 bases from V and 8 bases from J; bases unmatched to any gene: 10. Per germline, CDR1 SNHLY and CDR2 FYNNEI. This CDR3 spans 16 amino acids. CDR3 region: CASSEIGAGGPYEQFF. CDR3 DNA sequence: TGTGCCAGCAGTGAAATTGGGGCGGGGGGGCCCTATGAGCAGTTCTTC. Supplemented by reference TRBV2 and TRBJ2-1, the full variable domain reads EPEVTQTPSHQVTQMGQEVILRCVPISNHLYFYWYRQILGQKVEFLVSFYNNEISEKSEIFDDQFSVERPDGSNFTLKIRSTKLEDSAMYFCASSEIGAGGPYEQFFGPGTRLTVL.

The CDR3 DNA follows: TGCGCCAGCAGTGACGGTGGACAGGGGGCAGTCGAGCAGTACTTC. Residues: CASSDGGQGAVEQYF. The chain has TRBV10-1 and TRBJ2-7, with 11 bases matching TRBD1. V shed 3 bases and J 6 bases; nucleotides not matched to a gene: 7. The length of the CDR3 is 15 residues. Germline-derived CDR1 and CDR2 are WNHNN and SYGVQD (reference sequence).

The chain has TRBV5-5 and TRBJ2-7, with D possibly being TRBD1 (6 bases). V dropped 0 bases and J dropped 3 bases, with 10 bases sitting between them. The CDR3 has 14 residues. Per germline, CDR1 SGHKS and CDR2 YYEKEE (reference sequence). CDR3 nucleotide sequence: TGTGCCAGCAGCTTGGAGACAGGTTACTACGAGCAGTACTTC. Translating gives CASSLETGYYEQYF.